Each of the 9 T cell receptor beta chains below was sequenced from the same sample in a study of T cells in tumors after PD-1 blockade. The method was immunoSEQ multiplex PCR; TCRdb's version includes in-frame clones alone and lacks a portion of them. The sample carries roughly 50,000 clones, nearly 80% recorded once. Material: PBMCs, obtained before anti-PD-1 treatment. These receptors came from a human donor with basal cell carcinoma.

The rearrangement uses TRBV6-6 and TRBJ2-3; a weak D match, TRBD2 (6 bases). The CDR3 totals 13 residues. Trimming cost V 5 bases and J 5 bases, with 11 bases left between them. In germline, CDR1 is MNHNY, CDR2 SVGAGI (reference sequence). CDR3 in DNA: TGTGCCAGCAGTAGACTAGTAAGAGATACGCAGTATTTT. Its protein product is CASSRLVRDTQYF.

V and J are TRBV2 and TRBJ2-1; TRBD2 matches 10 bases. J was trimmed by 4 bases and V by 6 bases; bases with no gene match: 15. The CDR3 has 18 residues. Germline V gene lookup returns CDR1 SNHLY and CDR2 FYNNEI. CDR3 in amino acids: CASRILRVGAGGYNEQFF. The DNA of the CDR3 is TGTGCCAGCAGAATATTGCGAGTGGGAGCGGGGGGGTACAATGAGCAGTTCTTC. Full variable domain (remainder filled in from reference TRBV2 and TRBJ2-1): EPEVTQTPSHQVTQMGQEVILRCVPISNHLYFYWYRQILGQKVEFLVSFYNNEISEKSEIFDDQFSVERPDGSNFTLKIRSTKLEDSAMYFCASRILRVGAGGYNEQFFGPGTRLTVL.

The chain employs TRBV6-2 or TRBV6-3 and TRBJ1-3, with unresolved D. CDR1 is MNHEY, CDR2 SVGEGT, per germline. The CDR3 runs to 14 residues. V was clipped by 6 bases and J by 1 base, with 10 bases between them. This CDR3 is CASSLPLSGNTIYF. The CDR3 DNA follows: TGTGCCAGCAGCCTGCCCCTTTCTGGAAACACCATATATTTT.

This chain uses TRBV3-1 (or the pseudogene TRBV3-2) with TRBJ2-3; no firm D call. V lost 1 base to trimming and J lost 5 bases, with 10 bases between them. The CDR3 runs to 14 residues. CDR1 and CDR2 (germline): LGHDT, YNNKEL (reference sequence). CDR3 coding DNA: TGTGCCAGCAGCCAAGGGGCCCAGCGAGATACGCAGTATTTT. Protein: CASSQGAQRDTQYF.

Regarding this clone: This sample also contains other DNA sequences that code for the same CDR3. The genes are TRBV9 and TRBJ1-5; D gene unclear. Per the germline V gene, CDR1 is SGDLS and CDR2 is YYNGEE. The V end was cut by 2 bases, the J end by 3 bases, with 9 bases between. The CDR3 has 14 residues. Written as DNA, the CDR3 is TGTGCCAGCAGCGTTTCTGGTGACAATCAGCCCCAGCATTTT. It is translated as CASSVSGDNQPQHF.

J is TRBJ1-2 and V is TRBV28; unclear D gene. With 8 bases removed from V and 2 bases from J, the gap between germline ends came to 6 bases. The V gene's germline CDR1 is MDHEN and CDR2 SYDVKM. The CDR3 consists of 11 residues. Here the CDR3 reads CASAGNYGYTF. Here the CDR3 DNA reads TGTGCCAGCGCCGGAAACTATGGCTACACCTTC.

The rearrangement joins TRBV12-1 to TRBJ2-5; the table's D call TRBD1 went unverified against the DNA. TRBV12-1 is classified as a pseudogene. This CDR3 comprises 20 residues. CDR3 loop: CASSFGTDRDRLVIQETQYF. CDR3 coding DNA: TGTGCCAGCAGCTTTGGGACGGACCGGGACAGATTGGTAATCCAAGAGACCCAGTACTTC.

V usage is TRBV9 and J usage is TRBJ1-4; no definite D call. V gave up 0 bases and J gave up 3 bases, with 6 bases separating them. The CDR3 loop spans 14 amino acids. Germline CDR1 and CDR2: SGDLS and YYNGEE. The chain's CDR3 is CASSVDSSNEKLFF. As DNA, the CDR3 is TGTGCCAGCAGCGTAGACAGCTCTAATGAAAAACTGTTTTTT.

V and J are TRBV6-5 and TRBJ2-7, with a weak D call TRBD2 (5 bases). In germline, CDR1 is MNHEY, CDR2 SVGAGI. V shed 5 bases and J shed 2 bases, with 10 bases lying between them. The CDR3 covers 13 residues. The CDR3 loop is CASSRGTTYEQYF. The CDR3 DNA reads as TGTGCCAGCAGTCGGGGAACTACCTACGAGCAGTACTTC.